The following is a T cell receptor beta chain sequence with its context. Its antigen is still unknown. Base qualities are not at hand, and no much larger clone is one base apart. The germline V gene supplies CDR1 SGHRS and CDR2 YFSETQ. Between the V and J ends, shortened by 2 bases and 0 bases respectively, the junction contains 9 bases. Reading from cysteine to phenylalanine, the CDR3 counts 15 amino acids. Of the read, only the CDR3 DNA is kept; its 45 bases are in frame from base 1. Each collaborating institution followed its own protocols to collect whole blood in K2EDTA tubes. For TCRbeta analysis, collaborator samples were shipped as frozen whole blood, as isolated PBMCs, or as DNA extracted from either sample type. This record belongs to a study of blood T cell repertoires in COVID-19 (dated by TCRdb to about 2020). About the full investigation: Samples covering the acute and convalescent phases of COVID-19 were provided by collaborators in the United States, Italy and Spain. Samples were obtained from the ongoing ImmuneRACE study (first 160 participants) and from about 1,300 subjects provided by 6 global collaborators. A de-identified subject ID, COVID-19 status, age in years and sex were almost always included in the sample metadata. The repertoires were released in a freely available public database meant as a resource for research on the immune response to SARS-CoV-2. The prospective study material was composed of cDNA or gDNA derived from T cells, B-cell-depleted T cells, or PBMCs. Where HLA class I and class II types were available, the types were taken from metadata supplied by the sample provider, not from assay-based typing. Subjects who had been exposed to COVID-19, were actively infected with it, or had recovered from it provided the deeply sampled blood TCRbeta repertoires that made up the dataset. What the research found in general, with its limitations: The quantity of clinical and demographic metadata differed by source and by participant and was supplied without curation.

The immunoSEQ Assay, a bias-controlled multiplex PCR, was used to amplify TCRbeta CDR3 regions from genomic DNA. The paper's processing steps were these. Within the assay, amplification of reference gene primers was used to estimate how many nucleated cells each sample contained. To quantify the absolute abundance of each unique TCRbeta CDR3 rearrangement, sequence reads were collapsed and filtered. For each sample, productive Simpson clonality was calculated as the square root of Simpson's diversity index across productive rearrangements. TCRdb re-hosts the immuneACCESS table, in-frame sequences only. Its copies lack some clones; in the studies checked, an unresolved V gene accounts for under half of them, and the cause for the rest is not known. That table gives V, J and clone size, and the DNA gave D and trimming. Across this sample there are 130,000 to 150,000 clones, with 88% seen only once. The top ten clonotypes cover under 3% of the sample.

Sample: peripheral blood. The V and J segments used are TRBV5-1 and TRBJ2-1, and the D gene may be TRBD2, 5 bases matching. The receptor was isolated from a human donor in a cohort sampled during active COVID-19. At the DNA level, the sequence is TGCGCCAGCAGCTTCGGTGGGAGCTCCTACAATGAGCAGTTCTTC. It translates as CASSFGGSSYNEQFF.